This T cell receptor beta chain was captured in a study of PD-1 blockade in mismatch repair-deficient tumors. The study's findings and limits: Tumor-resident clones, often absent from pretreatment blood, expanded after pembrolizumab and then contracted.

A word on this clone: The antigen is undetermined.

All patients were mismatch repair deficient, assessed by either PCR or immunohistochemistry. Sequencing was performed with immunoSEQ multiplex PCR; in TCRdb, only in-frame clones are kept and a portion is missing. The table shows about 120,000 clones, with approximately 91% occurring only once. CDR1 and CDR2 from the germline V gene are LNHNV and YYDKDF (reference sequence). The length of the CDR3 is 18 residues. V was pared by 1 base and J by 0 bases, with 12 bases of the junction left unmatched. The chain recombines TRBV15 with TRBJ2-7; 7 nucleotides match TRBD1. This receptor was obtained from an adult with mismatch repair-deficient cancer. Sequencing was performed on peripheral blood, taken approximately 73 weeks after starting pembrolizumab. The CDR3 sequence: CATSRAPANRDSSYEQYF. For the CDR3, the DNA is TGTGCCACCAGCAGAGCCCCTGCTAACCGGGACAGCTCCTACGAGCAGTACTTC.